This is a list of T cell receptor beta chains from one sample in a study of T cells in Graves' hyperthyroidism and ophthalmopathy. One entry per CDR3 protein results from TCRdb running MiXCR on the multiplex PCR reads. The profile shows under 400,000 distinct CDR3 sequences, approximately 14% of them singletons. Sequenced sample: blood. All receptors derive from a woman aged 60-75 years with Graves' hyperthyroidism. The CDR3 runs from the conserved cysteine through the conserved F or W. The order of the fields is V gene, J gene, clone size, D gene, CDR3 protein, CDR3 DNA. The D gene is left open where the match is weak. Rows may omit the clone size; those that give it use once, few, many or a size class.

V: TRBV6-5
J: TRBJ1-1
size: -
D: -
CDR3: CASSYSIRADTEAFF
DNA: TGTGCCAGCAGTTACTCGATCAGGGCGGACACTGAAGCTTTCTTT

V: TRBV7-9
J: TRBJ2-7
size: many
D: TRBD2
CDR3: CASSLGGALYEQYF
DNA: TGTGCCAGCAGCCTCGGGGGGGCTCTCTACGAGCAGTACTTC

V: TRBV9
J: TRBJ1-2
size: -
D: TRBD1
CDR3: CASSVGTGGTYGYTF
DNA: TGTGCCAGCAGCGTGGGGACAGGGGGCACCTATGGCTACACCTTC

V: TRBV7-2
J: TRBJ2-5
size: many
D: TRBD2
CDR3: CASSLSGTIQETQYF
DNA: TGTGCCAGCAGCTTGAGCGGGACTATACAAGAGACCCAGTACTTC

V: TRBV11-2
J: TRBJ2-7
size: many
D: -
CDR3: CASSLRGWASEQYF
DNA: TGTGCCAGCAGCTTACGGGGGTGGGCCTCCGAGCAGTACTTC

V: TRBV6-5
J: TRBJ2-3
size: many
D: -
CDR3: CASSYSGQGPDTQYF
DNA: TGTGCCAGCAGTTACTCCGGACAAGGGCCAGATACGCAGTATTTT

V: TRBV24-1
J: TRBJ2-1
size: -
D: -
CDR3: CATSGPQGTPYYNEQFF
DNA: TGTGCCACCAGTGGCCCACAGGGAACTCCTTACTACAATGAGCAGTTCTTC

V: TRBV6-1
J: TRBJ2-3
size: -
D: -
CDR3: CASSDNLALRGILDTQYF
DNA: TGTGCCAGCAGTGACAATCTGGCACTGAGGGGAATCTTGGATACGCAGTATTTT

V: TRBV20-1
J: TRBJ2-6
size: -
D: TRBD2
CDR3: CSAREGREADDSGANVLTF
DNA: TGCAGTGCTAGAGAAGGGAGGGAAGCGGATGACTCTGGGGCCAACGTCCTGACTTTC

V: TRBV29-1
J: TRBJ2-7
size: -
D: TRBD2
CDR3: CSVPPGGSGAYEQYF
DNA: TGCAGCGTTCCACCCGGAGGGAGCGGGGCTTACGAGCAGTACTTC

V: TRBV5-1
J: TRBJ2-1
size: many
D: TRBD1
CDR3: CASSLPPGQQSSYNEQFF
DNA: TGCGCCAGCAGTTTACCTCCGGGACAGCAAAGCTCCTACAATGAGCAGTTCTTC

V: TRBV10-3
J: TRBJ2-3
size: many
D: TRBD1
CDR3: CAISTISGGHQSTDTQYF
DNA: TGTGCCATCAGCACGATATCAGGGGGCCACCAAAGCACAGATACGCAGTATTTT

V: TRBV2
J: TRBJ2-7
size: many
D: TRBD1
CDR3: CASSARDSPYEQYF
DNA: TGTGCCAGCAGCGCTCGGGACAGCCCCTACGAGCAGTACTTC

V: TRBV5-1
J: TRBJ2-1
size: -
D: -
CDR3: CASSVSGTYNEQFF
DNA: TGCGCCAGCAGCGTTTCTGGAACCTACAATGAGCAGTTCTTC

V: TRBV4-1
J: TRBJ1-6
size: -
D: TRBD1
CDR3: CASSQGLMGQHNSPLHF
DNA: TGCGCCAGCAGCCAAGGTTTGATGGGACAGCATAATTCACCCCTCCACTTT

V: TRBV5-5
J: TRBJ2-1
size: many
D: TRBD2
CDR3: CASSRVTSGGEQFF
DNA: TGTGCCAGCAGCCGGGTAACTAGCGGGGGTGAGCAGTTCTTC

V: TRBV27
J: TRBJ2-4
size: few
D: -
CDR3: CASSSSGNIQYF
DNA: TGTGCCAGCAGTTCATCGGGGAACATTCAGTACTTC

V: TRBV4-1
J: TRBJ2-1
size: few
D: -
CDR3: CASSSVGSYNEQFF
DNA: TGCGCCAGCAGCTCTGTGGGATCCTACAATGAGCAGTTCTTC

V: TRBV9
J: TRBJ2-3
size: many
D: -
CDR3: CASSVGIAAGDTQYF
DNA: TGTGCCAGCAGCGTAGGGATCGCCGCAGGAGATACGCAGTATTTT

V: TRBV2
J: TRBJ1-4
size: many
D: -
CDR3: CASQDGIREKLFF
DNA: TGTGCCAGCCAAGATGGGATTCGGGAAAAACTGTTTTTT